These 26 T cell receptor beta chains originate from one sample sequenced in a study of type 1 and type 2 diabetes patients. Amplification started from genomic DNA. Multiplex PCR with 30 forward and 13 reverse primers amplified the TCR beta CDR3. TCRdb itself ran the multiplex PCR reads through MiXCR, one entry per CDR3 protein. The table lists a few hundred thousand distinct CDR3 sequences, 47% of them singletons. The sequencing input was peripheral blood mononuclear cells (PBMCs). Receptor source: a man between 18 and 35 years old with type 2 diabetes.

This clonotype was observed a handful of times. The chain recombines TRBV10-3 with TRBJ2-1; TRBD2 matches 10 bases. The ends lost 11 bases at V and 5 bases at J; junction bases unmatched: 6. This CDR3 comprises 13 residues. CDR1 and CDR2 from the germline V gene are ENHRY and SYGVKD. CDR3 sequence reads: CAAASGRDNEQFF. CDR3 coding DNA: TGTGCCGCCGCTAGCGGGAGAGACAATGAGCAGTTCTTC.

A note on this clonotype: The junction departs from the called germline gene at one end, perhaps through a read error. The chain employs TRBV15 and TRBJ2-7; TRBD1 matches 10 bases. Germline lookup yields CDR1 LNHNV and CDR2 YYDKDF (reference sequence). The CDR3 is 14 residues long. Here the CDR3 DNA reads TGTGCCACCAGCAGAGATAAAGGGACAGGGGCCCTTTCCTTC. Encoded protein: CATSRDKGTGALSF.

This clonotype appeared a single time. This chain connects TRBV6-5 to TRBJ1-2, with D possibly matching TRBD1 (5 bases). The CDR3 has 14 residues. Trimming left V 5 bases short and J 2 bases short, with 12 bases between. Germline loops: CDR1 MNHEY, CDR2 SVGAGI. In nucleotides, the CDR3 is TGTGCCAGCAGTACTCCGACAGAGAACTATGGCTACACCTTC. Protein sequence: CASSTPTENYGYTF.

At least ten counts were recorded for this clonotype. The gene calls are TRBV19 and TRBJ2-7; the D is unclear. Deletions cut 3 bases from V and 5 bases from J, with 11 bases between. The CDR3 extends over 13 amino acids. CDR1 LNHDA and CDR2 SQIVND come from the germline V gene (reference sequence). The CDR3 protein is CASSMGTRDEQYF. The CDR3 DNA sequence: TGTGCCAGTAGTATGGGCACCCGCGACGAGCAGTACTTC.

The CDR3 region has the DNA TGCAGTGTGATAGCGGGAGGGGTGACCCAGTACTTC. As protein: CSVIAGGVTQYF. The chain combines TRBV20-1 with TRBJ2-5; TRBD2 matches 11 bases. V lost 7 bases, J lost 7 bases, and 5 bases stayed unmatched. CDR3 length equals 12 residues. The germline gives CDR1 DFQATT, CDR2 SNEGSKA (reference sequence).

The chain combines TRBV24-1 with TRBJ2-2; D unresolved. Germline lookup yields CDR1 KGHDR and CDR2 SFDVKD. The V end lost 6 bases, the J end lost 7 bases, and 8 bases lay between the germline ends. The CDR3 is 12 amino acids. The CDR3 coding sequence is TGTGCCACCAGTTTCGGTGGCGGGGAGCTGTTTTTT. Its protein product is CATSFGGGELFF.

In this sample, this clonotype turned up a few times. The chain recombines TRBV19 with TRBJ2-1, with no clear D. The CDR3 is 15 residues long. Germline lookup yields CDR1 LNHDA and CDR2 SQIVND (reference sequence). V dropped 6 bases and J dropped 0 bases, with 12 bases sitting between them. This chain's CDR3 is CASRSDVNSYNEQFF. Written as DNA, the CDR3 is TGTGCCAGTAGATCGGACGTCAACTCCTACAATGAGCAGTTCTTC.

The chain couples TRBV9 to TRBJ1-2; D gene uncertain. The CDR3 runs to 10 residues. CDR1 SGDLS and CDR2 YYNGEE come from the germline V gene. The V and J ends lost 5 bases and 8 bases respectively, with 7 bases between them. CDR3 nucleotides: TGTGCCAGCAGTTACTCGGGCTACACCTTC. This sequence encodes CASSYSGYTF.

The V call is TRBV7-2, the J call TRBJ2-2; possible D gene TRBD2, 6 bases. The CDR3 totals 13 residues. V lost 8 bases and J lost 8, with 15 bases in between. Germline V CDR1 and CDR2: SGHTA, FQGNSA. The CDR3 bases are TGTGCCAGCTCTGCGGCGCGGGAAGGGGAGCTGTTTTTT. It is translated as CASSAAREGELFF.

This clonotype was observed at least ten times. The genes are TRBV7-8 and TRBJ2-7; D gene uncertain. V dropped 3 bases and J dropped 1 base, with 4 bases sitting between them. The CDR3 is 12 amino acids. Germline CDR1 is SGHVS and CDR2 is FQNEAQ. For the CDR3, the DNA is TGTGCCAGCAGCTTGAGGTCCTACGAGCAGTACTTC. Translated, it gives CASSLRSYEQYF.

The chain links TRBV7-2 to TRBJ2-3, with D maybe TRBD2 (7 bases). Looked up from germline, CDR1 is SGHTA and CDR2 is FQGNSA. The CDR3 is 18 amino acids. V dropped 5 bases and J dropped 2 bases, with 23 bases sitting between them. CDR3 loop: CASSQGTFRGGPTDTQYF. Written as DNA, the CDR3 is TGTGCCAGCAGCCAAGGGACCTTTAGGGGGGGGCCCACAGATACGCAGTATTTT.

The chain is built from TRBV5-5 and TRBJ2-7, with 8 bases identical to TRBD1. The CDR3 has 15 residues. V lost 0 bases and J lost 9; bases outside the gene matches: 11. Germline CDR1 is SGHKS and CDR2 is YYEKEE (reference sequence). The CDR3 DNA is TGTGCCAGCAGCTTGGGACAGGGGCAATATGGGGGGCAGTACTTC. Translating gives CASSLGQGQYGGQYF.

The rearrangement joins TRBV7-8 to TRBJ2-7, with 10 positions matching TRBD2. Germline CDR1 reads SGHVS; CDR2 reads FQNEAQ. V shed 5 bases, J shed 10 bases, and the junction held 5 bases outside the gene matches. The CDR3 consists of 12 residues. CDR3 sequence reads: CASSASGRFQYF. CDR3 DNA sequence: TGTGCCAGCAGCGCTAGCGGGAGATTTCAGTACTTC.

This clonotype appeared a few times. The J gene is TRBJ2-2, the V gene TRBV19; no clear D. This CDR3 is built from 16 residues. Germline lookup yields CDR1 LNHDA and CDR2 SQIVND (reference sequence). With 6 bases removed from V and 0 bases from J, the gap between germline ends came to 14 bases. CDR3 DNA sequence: TGTGCCAGTAGCCCTCCCACAGTTACGAACACCGGGGAGCTGTTTTTT. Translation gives CASSPPTVTNTGELFF.

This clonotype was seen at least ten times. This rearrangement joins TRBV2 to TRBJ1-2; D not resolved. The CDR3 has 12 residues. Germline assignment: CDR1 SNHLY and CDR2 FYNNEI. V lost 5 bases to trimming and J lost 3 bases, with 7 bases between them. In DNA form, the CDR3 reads TGTGCCAGCAGTTCCTTGGACTATGGCTACACCTTC. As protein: CASSSLDYGYTF. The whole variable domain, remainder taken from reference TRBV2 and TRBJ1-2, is EPEVTQTPSHQVTQMGQEVILRCVPISNHLYFYWYRQILGQKVEFLVSFYNNEISEKSEIFDDQFSVERPDGSNFTLKIRSTKLEDSAMYFCASSSLDYGYTFGSGTRLTVV.

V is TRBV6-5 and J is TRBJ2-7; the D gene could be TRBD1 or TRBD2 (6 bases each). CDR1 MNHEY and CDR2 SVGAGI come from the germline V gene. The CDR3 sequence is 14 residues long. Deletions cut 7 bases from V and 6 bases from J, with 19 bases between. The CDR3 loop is CASTGGGLLAEQYF. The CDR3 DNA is TGTGCCAGCACCGGAGGGGGACTCTTAGCCGAGCAGTACTTC.

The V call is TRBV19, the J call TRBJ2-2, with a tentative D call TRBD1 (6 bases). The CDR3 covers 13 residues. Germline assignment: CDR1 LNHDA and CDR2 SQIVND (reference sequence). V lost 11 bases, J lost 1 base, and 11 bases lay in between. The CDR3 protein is CAGMDRNTGELFF. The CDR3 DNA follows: TGTGCCGGTATGGACAGGAACACCGGGGAGCTGTTTTTT. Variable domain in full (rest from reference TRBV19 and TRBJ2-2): DGGITQSPKYLFRKEGQNVTLSCEQNLNHDAMYWYRQDPGQGLRLIYYSQIVNDFQKGDIAEGYSVSREKKESFPLTVTSAQKNPTAFYLCAGMDRNTGELFFGEGSRLTVL.

For the CDR3, the DNA is TGTGCCAGCAGATCCCCGGGAGACATGAACACTGAAGCTTTCTTT. Translated: CASRSPGDMNTEAFF. The J gene is TRBJ1-1, the V gene TRBV7-2; no reliable D call. This CDR3 is 15 amino acids long. CDR1 is SGHTA and CDR2 is FQGNSA in the germline V gene. The V gene lost 6 bases and the J gene lost 0 bases, with 14 bases spanning the gap.

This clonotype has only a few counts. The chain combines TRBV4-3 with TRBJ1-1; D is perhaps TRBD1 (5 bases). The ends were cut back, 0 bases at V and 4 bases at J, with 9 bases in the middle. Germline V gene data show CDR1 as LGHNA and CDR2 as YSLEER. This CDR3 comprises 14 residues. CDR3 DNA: TGCGCCAGCAGCCAAGATGCGGGGGGCACTGAAGCTTTCTTT. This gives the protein CASSQDAGGTEAFF.

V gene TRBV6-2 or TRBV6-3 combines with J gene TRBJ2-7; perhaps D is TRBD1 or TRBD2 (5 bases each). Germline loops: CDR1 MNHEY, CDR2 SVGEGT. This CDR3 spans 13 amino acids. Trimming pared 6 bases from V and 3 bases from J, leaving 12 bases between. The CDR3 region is CASRRDARYEQYF. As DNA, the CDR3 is TGTGCCAGCAGAAGGGACGCCCGCTACGAGCAGTACTTC.

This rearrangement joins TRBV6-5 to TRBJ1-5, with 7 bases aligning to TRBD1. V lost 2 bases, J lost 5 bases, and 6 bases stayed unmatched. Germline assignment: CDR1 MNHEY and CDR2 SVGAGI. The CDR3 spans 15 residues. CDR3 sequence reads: CASSYRGPSDQPQHF. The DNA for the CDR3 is TGTGCCAGCAGTTACAGGGGGCCGAGTGATCAGCCCCAGCATTTT.

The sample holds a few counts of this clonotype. The CDR3 loop is CASSSQSRGSGELFF. The CDR3 bases are TGTGCCAGCAGCTCCCAGAGCAGAGGGAGCGGGGAGCTGTTTTTT. The chain joins TRBV7-2 to TRBJ2-2; D possibly corresponds to TRBD2 (5 bases). Germline CDR1 reads SGHTA; CDR2 reads FQGNSA. CDR3 length: 15 amino acids. Trimming shortened V by 4 bases and J by 7 bases, and 16 bases separated the two germline ends.

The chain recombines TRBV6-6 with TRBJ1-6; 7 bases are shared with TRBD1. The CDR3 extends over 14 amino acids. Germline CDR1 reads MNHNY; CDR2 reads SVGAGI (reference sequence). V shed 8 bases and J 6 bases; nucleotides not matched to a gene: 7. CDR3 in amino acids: CASGQGQINSPLHF. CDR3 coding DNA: TGTGCCAGCGGCCAGGGACAGATTAATTCACCCCTCCACTTT.

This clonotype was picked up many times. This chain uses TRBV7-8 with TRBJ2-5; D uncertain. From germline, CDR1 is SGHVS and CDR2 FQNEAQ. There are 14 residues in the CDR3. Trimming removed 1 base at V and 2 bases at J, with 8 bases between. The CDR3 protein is CASSLGRQQETQYF. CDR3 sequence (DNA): TGTGCCAGCAGCTTAGGACGCCAGCAAGAGACCCAGTACTTC.

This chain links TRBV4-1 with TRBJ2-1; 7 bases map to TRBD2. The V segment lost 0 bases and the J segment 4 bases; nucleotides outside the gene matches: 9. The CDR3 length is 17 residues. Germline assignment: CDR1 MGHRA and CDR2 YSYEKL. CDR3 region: CASSQDEAGRDYNEQFF. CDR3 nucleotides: TGCGCCAGCAGCCAAGATGAAGCGGGACGCGATTACAATGAGCAGTTCTTC.

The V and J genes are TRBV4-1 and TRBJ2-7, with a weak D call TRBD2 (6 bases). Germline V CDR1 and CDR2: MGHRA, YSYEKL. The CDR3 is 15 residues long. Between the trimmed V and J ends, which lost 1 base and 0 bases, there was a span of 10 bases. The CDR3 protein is CASSQGPDYSYEQYF. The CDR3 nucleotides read TGCGCCAGCAGCCAAGGTCCGGACTACTCCTACGAGCAGTACTTC.